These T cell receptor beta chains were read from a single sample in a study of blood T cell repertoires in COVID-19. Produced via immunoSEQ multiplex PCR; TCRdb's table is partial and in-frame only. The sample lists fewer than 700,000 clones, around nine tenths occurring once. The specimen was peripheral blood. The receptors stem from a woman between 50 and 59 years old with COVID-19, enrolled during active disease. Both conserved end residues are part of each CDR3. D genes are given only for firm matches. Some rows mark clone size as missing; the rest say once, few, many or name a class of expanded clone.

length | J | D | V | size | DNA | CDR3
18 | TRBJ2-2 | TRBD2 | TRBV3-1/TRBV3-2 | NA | TGTGCCAGCAGCCCGACCGGGACTAGCGGGGCTTTCACCGGGGAGCTGTTTTTT | CASSPTGTSGAFTGELFF
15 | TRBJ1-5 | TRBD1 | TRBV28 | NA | TGTGCCAGCAGTTCCCCTTCGACAGGGGGTCAGCCCCAGCATTTT | CASSSPSTGGQPQHF
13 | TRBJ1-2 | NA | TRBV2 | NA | TGTGCCAGCAGCTCCAGGGTTTCTGGTGGCTACACCTTC | CASSSRVSGGYTF
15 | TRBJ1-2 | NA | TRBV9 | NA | TGTGCCAGCAGCGTAGAGACGGGAGCTAACTATGGCTACACCTTC | CASSVETGANYGYTF
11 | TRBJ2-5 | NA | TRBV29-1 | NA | TGCAGCGCGGACATGATGGAGACCCAGTACTTC | CSADMMETQYF
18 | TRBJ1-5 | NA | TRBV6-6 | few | TGTGCCAGCAGCCGAAAGCGAACCAACGGAAGGATTGACCAGCCCCAGCATTTT | CASSRKRTNGRIDQPQHF
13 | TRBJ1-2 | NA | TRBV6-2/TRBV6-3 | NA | TGTGCCAGCAGTTTGTTTTCGGGGTATGGCTACACCTTC | CASSLFSGYGYTF
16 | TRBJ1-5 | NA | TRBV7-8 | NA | TGTGCCAGCAGCTTAGAAGGCTCCAGGAGGAATCAGCCCCAGCATTTT | CASSLEGSRRNQPQHF
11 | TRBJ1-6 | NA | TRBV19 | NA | TGTGCCAGTAGTTCAAATTCGGCCCTCCACTTT | CASSSNSALHF
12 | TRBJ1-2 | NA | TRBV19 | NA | TGTGCCAGTAGGACGACGCGGCGGGGCTACACCTTC | CASRTTRRGYTF
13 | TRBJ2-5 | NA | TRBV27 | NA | TGTGCCAGCAGTTCTCAGGGGAGAGAGACCCAGTACTTC | CASSSQGRETQYF
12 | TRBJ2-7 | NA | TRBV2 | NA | TGTGCCAGCGGTATCCAGAACCTCGAGCAGTACTTC | CASGIQNLEQYF
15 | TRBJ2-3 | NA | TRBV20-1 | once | TGCAGTGCTAGTGGAGAGTCCGGTTCCACAGATACGCAGTATTTT | CSASGESGSTDTQYF
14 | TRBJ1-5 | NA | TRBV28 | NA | TGTGCCAGCAGTTTCCCAGGGGTGGCTCAGCCCCAGCATTTT | CASSFPGVAQPQHF
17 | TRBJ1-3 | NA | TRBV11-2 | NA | TGTGCCAGCGACCTAACGGTGGCAGGGCCGGGTGGAAACACCATATATTTT | CASDLTVAGPGGNTIYF
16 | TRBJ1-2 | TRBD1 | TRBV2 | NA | TGTGCCAGCAGTGAATGGGGGACCGGGACAGGAGGTGGCTACACCTTC | CASSEWGTGTGGGYTF
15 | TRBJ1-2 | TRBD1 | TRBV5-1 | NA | TGCGCCAGCAGCTTGGACAGACAGGGTAGGCATGGCTACACCTTC | CASSLDRQGRHGYTF
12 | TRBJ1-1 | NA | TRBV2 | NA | TGTGCCAGCAGTGGGACAGAGACTGAAGCTTTCTTT | CASSGTETEAFF
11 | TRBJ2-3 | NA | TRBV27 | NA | TGTGCCTCAATGCTATGGGATACGCAGTATTTT | CASMLWDTQYF
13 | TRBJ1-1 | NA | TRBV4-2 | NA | TGTGCCAGCAGCGGAGACGTGAACACTGAAGCTTTCTTT | CASSGDVNTEAFF
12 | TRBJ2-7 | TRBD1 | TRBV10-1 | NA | TGCGCCGTCCGGGACAGGTCAGGCGAGCAGTACTTC | CAVRDRSGEQYF
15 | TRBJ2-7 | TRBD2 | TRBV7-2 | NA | TGTGCCAGCAGCCCGGGGACTAGCTTTCTCTACGAGCAGTACTTC | CASSPGTSFLYEQYF
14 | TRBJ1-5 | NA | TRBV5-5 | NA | TGTGCCAGCAGCTGGGAGAATAGCAATCAGCCCCAGCATTTT | CASSWENSNQPQHF
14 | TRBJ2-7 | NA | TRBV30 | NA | TGTGCCTGGAGTGTAAGGACACTTACCTACGAGCAGTACTTC | CAWSVRTLTYEQYF
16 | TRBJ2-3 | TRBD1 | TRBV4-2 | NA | TGTGCCAGCAGCCAAGGGGACAGGGGCCTCACAGATACGCAGTATTTT | CASSQGDRGLTDTQYF
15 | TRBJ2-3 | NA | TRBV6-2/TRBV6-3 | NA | TGTGCCAGCAGTACCCCCGGACTACGCACAGATACGCAGTATTTT | CASSTPGLRTDTQYF
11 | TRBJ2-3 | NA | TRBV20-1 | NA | TGCAGTGCTAGAGGAGCCGGGACGCAGTATTTT | CSARGAGTQYF
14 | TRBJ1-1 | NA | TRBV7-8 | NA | TGTGCCAGCAGCGGTGGGACAAAGAACACTGAAGCTTTCTTT | CASSGGTKNTEAFF
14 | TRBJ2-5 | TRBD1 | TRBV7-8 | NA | TGTGCCAGCAGCAACCGGGACAGTCAAGAGACCCAGTACTTC | CASSNRDSQETQYF
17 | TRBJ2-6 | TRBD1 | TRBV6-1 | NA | TGTGCCAGCAGTGCGGGACAGGTGTTCTCTGGGGCCAACGTCCTGACTTTC | CASSAGQVFSGANVLTF
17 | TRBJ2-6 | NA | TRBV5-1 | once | TGCGCCAGCAGCTTGGATCTCTCGTACTCTGGGGCCAACGTCCTGACTTTC | CASSLDLSYSGANVLTF
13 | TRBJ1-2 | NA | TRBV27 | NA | TGTGCCAGCAGTTCCACAGGGATTAGTGGCTACACCTTC | CASSSTGISGYTF
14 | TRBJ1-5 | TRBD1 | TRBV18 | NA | TGTGCCAGCTCACCTTCGCAGGGGGGACAGCCCCAGCATTTT | CASSPSQGGQPQHF
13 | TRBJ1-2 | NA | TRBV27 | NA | TGTGCCAGCAGCCTGGGGCAGGGGACTGGCTACACCTTC | CASSLGQGTGYTF
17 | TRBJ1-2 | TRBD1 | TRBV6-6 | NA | TGTGCCAGCAGTCCGTTTCACCGGGACTCAGGGGGCAATGGCTACACCTTC | CASSPFHRDSGGNGYTF
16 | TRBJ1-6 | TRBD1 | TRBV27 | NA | TGTGCCAGCAGTTTATGGGGGGGACAGGGCTATTCACCCCTCCACTTT | CASSLWGGQGYSPLHF
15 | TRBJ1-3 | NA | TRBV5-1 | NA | TGCGCCAGCAGCCCCTCGGGTGGCGCTGGAAACACCATATATTTT | CASSPSGGAGNTIYF
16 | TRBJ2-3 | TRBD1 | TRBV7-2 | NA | TGTGCCAGCAGCCTCGCGACAGGGCCCAGCACAGATACGCAGTATTTT | CASSLATGPSTDTQYF
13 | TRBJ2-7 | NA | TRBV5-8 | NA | TGTGCCAGCAGCCGTCGGACTACCTACGAGCAGTACTTC | CASSRRTTYEQYF
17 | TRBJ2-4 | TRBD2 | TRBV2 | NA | TGTGCCAGCAGGCCCAACCCTAGCGGAGATGCCAAAAACATTCAGTACTTC | CASRPNPSGDAKNIQYF
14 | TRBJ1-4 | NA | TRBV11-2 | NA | TGTGCCAGCAGCGGGCACCGACGTAATGAAAAACTGTTTTTT | CASSGHRRNEKLFF
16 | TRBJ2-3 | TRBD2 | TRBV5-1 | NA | TGCGCCAGCTGTGGACTAGCGGGCCCCCAGGCAGATACGCAGTATTTT | CASCGLAGPQADTQYF